This is a list of T cell receptor beta chains from one sample in a study of cytomegalovirus exposure and HLA in healthy donors. Generated by immunoSEQ multiplex PCR, the TCRdb table keeps only in-frame clones and is missing some. The data contain some 170,000 clones, approximately 80% of them singletons. Input material: PBMCs. These receptors all come from a man aged 18 to 35 in good health and CMV-seropositive. Both conserved end residues are trimmed from each CDR3.

V gene	CDR3 protein
TRBV4-1	ASSQGALGQETQY
TRBV19	ASGQGGTDTQY
TRBV25-1	ASSESEGLGGNTGELF
TRBV5-6	ASSSPGLAGYNEQF
TRBV18	ASSPYTLQSSYEQY
TRBV7-2	ASSLLASGRDEQY
TRBV11-3	ASSLGSGQETQY
TRBV5-4	ASSLEGRTTGELF
TRBV19	ASSIGQGSHNEQF
TRBV11-1	ASSLGGTNTEAF